This entry lists 17 T cell receptor beta chains sequenced from one sample in a study of blood T cells in healthy people across ages (dated by TCRdb to 2013 to 2016). The library relied on 5' RACE. The reads were generated on an Illumina HiSeq 2500. A second PCR of about 6 to 12 cycles was performed with a sample-barcoded 5' primer and a J-beta primer mix. TCRdb trimmed the raw reads at Q25, called clones with MiXCR and kept productive beta chains. Each entry merges the rows of one CDR3 protein and shows their most common DNA and genes. Recorded for this sample are about 640,000 distinct CDR3 sequences; roughly three fifths of them occurred a single time. In total, the top ten clones hold 30% to 45% of the sample. The source material was blood. These receptors were taken from a man aged 55 to 69 in good health.

The chain combines TRBV5-6 with TRBJ2-7, with D perhaps TRBD1 (6 bases). The CDR3 spans 14 residues. V lost 4 bases and J 4 bases, leaving 15 bases between the germline ends. CDR1 is SGHDT and CDR2 is YYEEEE in the germline V gene. CDR3 in amino acids: CASSLIRGLYEQYF. In nucleotides, the CDR3 is TGTGCCAGCAGCCTGATCAGGGGATTGTACGAGCAGTACTTC. The full variable domain, its missing parts supplied by reference TRBV5-6 and TRBJ2-7, is DAGVTQSPTHLIKTRGQQVTLRCSPKSGHDTVSWYQQALGQGPQFIFQYYEEEERQRGNFPDRFSGHQFPNYSSELNVNALLLGDSALYLCASSLIRGLYEQYFGPGTRLTVT.

This chain uses TRBV10-3 with TRBJ2-3, with D maybe TRBD1 (5 bases). The CDR3 consists of 13 residues. Per germline, CDR1 ENHRY and CDR2 SYGVKD. Trimming stripped 11 bases from V and 0 bases from J, with 12 bases between. The CDR3 DNA reads TGTGCCGGGGCAGTGGCTAGCACAGATACGCAGTATTTT. Encoded protein: CAGAVASTDTQYF.

The chain employs TRBV18 and TRBJ2-3, with D possibly TRBD1 on 5 matching bases. Germline values: CDR1 KGHSH, CDR2 LQKENI. CDR3 length equals 18 residues. V lost 3 bases, J lost 0 bases, and 19 bases lay in between. The CDR3 bases are TGTGCCAGCTCACCTCCGTGGGGCCGGCAGGGTAGCACAGATACGCAGTATTTT. Translated: CASSPPWGRQGSTDTQYF.

The J gene is TRBJ2-5, the V gene TRBV7-9, with 10 nucleotides matching TRBD1. The trim removed 2 bases at V and 1 base at J, leaving 7 bases unmatched. The CDR3 spans 17 residues. Looked up from germline, CDR1 is SEHNR and CDR2 is FQNEAQ (reference sequence). This CDR3 is CASSLFRGQGGQETQYF. CDR3 DNA sequence: TGTGCCAGCAGCTTATTTCGAGGACAGGGGGGCCAAGAGACCCAGTACTTC.

CDR3 in amino acids: CASSPPQRGDNEQFF. DNA of the CDR3: TGTGCCAGCAGCCCCCCTCAGCGGGGGGACAATGAGCAGTTCTTC. The chain is built from TRBV7-9 and TRBJ2-1; 9 bases line up with TRBD2. The germline CDR1 and CDR2 sequences are SEHNR and FQNEAQ (reference sequence). This CDR3 has 15 residues. V lost 5 bases to trimming and J lost 5 bases; unmatched junction nucleotides: 7.

V and J are TRBV5-1 and TRBJ2-7; TRBD2 matches at 12 bases. CDR1 and CDR2 (germline): SGHRS, YFSETQ. The CDR3 consists of 15 residues. The ends lost 4 bases at V and 1 base at J; junction bases unmatched: 3. CDR3 bases: TGCGCCAGCAGCGTACTAGCGGGGGGTTCCTACGAGCAGTACTTC. Its protein is CASSVLAGGSYEQYF.

V usage is TRBV11-2 and J usage is TRBJ1-1; 9 nucleotides agree with TRBD1. Germline V gene sequence: CDR1 SGHAT, CDR2 FQNNGV. V shed 5 bases and J 7 bases; nucleotides not matched to a gene: 8. CDR3 length equals 14 residues. The CDR3 protein is CASSVTGGLREAFF. In nucleotides, the CDR3 is TGTGCCAGCAGCGTGACAGGGGGGCTTCGTGAAGCTTTCTTT.

The rearrangement links TRBV6-1 to TRBJ2-5; the D gene is possibly TRBD2 (7 bases). Trimming cost V 6 bases and J 3 bases, with 14 bases left between them. The CDR3 is 14 amino acids. Germline-derived CDR1 and CDR2 are MNHNS and SASEGT. The CDR3, as DNA: TGTGCCAGCAGGTCGGGGGGACACGAAGAGACCCAGTACTTC. Its protein product is CASRSGGHEETQYF.

J is TRBJ2-7 and V is TRBV7-7; the D is unclear. Germline CDR1 SSHAT, CDR2 FNYEAQ (reference sequence). V lost 1 base, J lost 5 bases, and 9 bases lay in between. This CDR3 comprises 13 residues. The CDR3 DNA reads TGTGCCAGCAGCTTAGGCTGGGCTGACGAGCAGTACTTC. Protein product: CASSLGWADEQYF.

This clonotype was seen a few times. The chain employs TRBV20-1 and TRBJ1-2; D unclear. V lost 0 bases, J lost 2 bases, and 7 bases lay in between. Germline V CDR1 and CDR2: DFQATT, SNEGSKA (reference sequence). This CDR3 region has 13 residues. CDR3 sequence reads: CSARDGQNYGYTF. The DNA of the CDR3 is TGCAGTGCTAGAGATGGTCAGAACTATGGCTACACCTTC.

The V and J genes are TRBV28 and TRBJ2-7, with 9 bases aligning to TRBD1. Looked up from germline, CDR1 is MDHEN and CDR2 is SYDVKM. After removal of 6 bases from V and 6 bases from J, the junction contained 12 bases not matched to a gene. This CDR3 comprises 15 residues. The CDR3 nucleotides are TGTGCCAGCAGAGACGCAACCGGGACAGGGAGCGAGCAGTACTTC. The encoded protein is CASRDATGTGSEQYF.

As to this clonotype: A clone one base away is much larger, so this may be a read error. The genes are TRBV28 and TRBJ1-2, with 10 bases lining up with TRBD1. V shed 6 bases and J 4 bases; nucleotides not matched to a gene: 8. The CDR3 totals 15 residues. The germline gives CDR1 MDHEN, CDR2 SYDVKM. The CDR3 DNA follows: TGTGCCAGCAGCTCAGACAGGGGGCCTGGCTATGGCTACACCTTC. Its protein is CASSSDRGPGYGYTF.

About this clonotype: This likely comes from a read error, as the CDR3 has no conserved phenylalanine or tryptophan at its end. The J gene is TRBJ2-5, the V gene TRBV12-3 or TRBV12-4, with 13 bases matching TRBD2. The CDR3 spans 14 residues. J lost 4 bases, V lost 4 bases, and 0 bases had no gene match. CDR3 nucleotides: TGTGCCAGCAGTTGGACTAGCGGGGGAGAGACCCAGTACTCC. The encoded protein is CASSWTSGGETQYS.

The chain couples TRBV9 to TRBJ1-5, with 8 bases aligning to TRBD1. CDR3 length equals 15 residues. Germline CDR1 is SGDLS and CDR2 is YYNGEE. J was trimmed by 6 bases and V by 3 bases; bases with no gene match: 8. The CDR3 region is CASSAETGAGQPQHF. Written as DNA, the CDR3 is TGTGCCAGCAGCGCAGAGACAGGGGCAGGTCAGCCCCAGCATTTT.

A few counts support this clonotype. The V and J genes are TRBV27 and TRBJ2-7; 10 bases agree with TRBD2. This CDR3 has 14 amino acids. Germline assignment: CDR1 MNHEY and CDR2 SMNVEV (reference sequence). The V gene end was trimmed by 3 bases and the J gene end by 4 bases; junction bases not matched to a gene: 3. The CDR3 loop reads CASSFLAGVYEQYF. The CDR3 DNA reads TGTGCCAGCAGTTTCCTAGCGGGGGTTTACGAGCAGTACTTC.

The gene calls are TRBV7-2 and TRBJ2-4, with 9 bases matching TRBD1. The junction had 2 bases not matched to a gene; V was cut back by 5 bases and J by 6 bases. CDR3 length: 13 residues. CDR1 and CDR2 from the germline V gene are SGHTA and FQGNSA. In DNA form, the CDR3 reads TGTGCCAGCAGCACGGGACAGGGAAACATTCAGTACTTC. Residues: CASSTGQGNIQYF. The whole variable domain, remainder taken from reference TRBV7-2 and TRBJ2-4, is GAGVSQSPSNKVTEKGKDVELRCDPISGHTALYWYRQSLGQGLEFLIYFQGNSAPDKSGLPSDRFSAERTGGSVSTLTIQRTQQEDSAVYLCASSTGQGNIQYFGAGTRLSVL.

The chain links TRBV5-1 to TRBJ2-5; TRBD2 might be the D (6 bases). This CDR3 region has 14 residues. In germline, CDR1 is SGHRS, CDR2 YFSETQ. With 5 bases removed from V and 5 bases from J, the gap between germline ends came to 16 bases. The DNA of the CDR3 is TGCGCCAGCAGTTTACAGAATCGGGGGGAGACCCAGTACTTC. It translates to CASSLQNRGETQYF. The complete variable domain, with remaining parts taken from reference TRBV5-1 and TRBJ2-5, reads KAGVTQTPRYLIKTRGQQVTLSCSPISGHRSVSWYQQTPGQGLQFLFEYFSETQRNKGNFPGRFSGRQFSNSRSEMNVSTLELGDSALYLCASSLQNRGETQYFGPGTRLLVL.